These 18 T cell receptor beta chains originate from one sample sequenced in a study of CD8+ T cells in alopecia areata. Extraction and reverse transcription of RNA yielded cDNA as the sequencing template. The assay was immunoSEQ multiplex PCR, and TCRdb's table has in-frame clones only and misses some. This table holds around 190,000 clones, around 65% found once. Noted treatment: oral pan-JAK inhibitor, 5-10 mg twice daily. Sequenced here: CD4+ T cells sorted from blood, sampled at week 4, from a patient treated with tofacitinib. The receptor set was obtained from a human donor with alopecia areata.

The J gene is TRBJ2-2, the V gene TRBV6-1, with 10 bases aligning to TRBD1. Germline lookup yields CDR1 MNHNS and CDR2 SASEGT. The ends lost 2 bases at V and 7 bases at J; junction bases unmatched: 13. The CDR3 loop spans 18 amino acids. CDR3 amino acids: CASSEPQTGGSLGGELFF. In DNA form, the CDR3 reads TGTGCCAGCAGTGAACCTCAGACAGGGGGCTCCCTGGGCGGGGAGCTGTTTTTT.

This chain uses TRBV27 with TRBJ2-6; D uncertain. Germline values: CDR1 MNHEY, CDR2 SMNVEV (reference sequence). The CDR3 is 15 residues long. Trimming removed 4 bases from V and 2 bases from J, with 9 bases in between. CDR3 nucleotides: TGTGCCAGCAGTTCCCAGAGAACTGGGGCCAACGTCCTGACTTTC. Translated, it gives CASSSQRTGANVLTF.

This rearrangement joins TRBV29-1 to TRBJ2-1; 11 bases line up with TRBD2. The V gene end was trimmed by 6 bases and the J gene end by 7 bases; junction bases not matched to a gene: 5. The germline CDR1 and CDR2 sequences are SQVTM and ANQGSEA. This CDR3 has 13 residues. The CDR3 sequence is CSVLAGGLNEQFF. CDR3 sequence (DNA): TGCAGCGTCCTAGCGGGGGGTTTGAATGAGCAGTTCTTC.

The chain carries TRBV11-1 and TRBJ2-6; D is possibly TRBD2 (6 bases). Deletions cut 4 bases from V and 0 bases from J, with 13 bases between. Germline assignment: CDR1 SGHAT and CDR2 FQDESV (reference sequence). The CDR3 has 17 amino acids. CDR3 bases: TGTGCCAGCAGCTCCCAGAGGAGGGGCTCTGGGGCCAACGTCCTGACTTTC. Its protein product is CASSSQRRGSGANVLTF.

This CDR3 reads CAWDGGNQPQHF. Written as DNA, the CDR3 is TGTGCCTGGGACGGGGGGAATCAGCCCCAGCATTTT. The genes are TRBV30 and TRBJ1-5; D is perhaps TRBD1 (5 bases). The CDR3 contains 12 residues. Trimming removed 5 bases at V and 4 bases at J, with 9 bases between. Per the germline V gene, CDR1 is GTSNPN and CDR2 is SVGIG (reference sequence).

J is TRBJ1-1 and V is TRBV30, with 8 bases matching TRBD1. CDR1 is GTSNPN and CDR2 is SVGIG in the germline V gene (reference sequence). The CDR3 sequence is 16 residues long. V lost 0 bases to trimming and J lost 1 base; unmatched junction nucleotides: 7. The CDR3 DNA sequence: TGTGCCTGGAGTGTACTGTGGACAGGGCGGAACACTGAAGCTTTCTTT. It is translated as CAWSVLWTGRNTEAFF.

The chain links TRBV5-1 to TRBJ1-2; 9 bases are shared with TRBD1. Germline CDR1 SGHRS, CDR2 YFSETQ. Trimming removed 6 bases from V and 2 bases from J; junction bases left unmatched: 5. CDR3 length equals 14 residues. The DNA of the CDR3 is TGCGCCAGCACCTCCGGGACAGGGAACTATGGCTACACCTTC. Its translation is CASTSGTGNYGYTF.

This clone was recorded a few times. The chain couples TRBV7-9 to TRBJ1-2, with a possible D match to TRBD1 (5 bases). The CDR3 loop spans 15 amino acids. The V end was cut by 1 base, the J end by 8 bases, with 17 bases between. CDR1 and CDR2 from the germline V gene are SEHNR and FQNEAQ (reference sequence). The CDR3 spells CASSLGDGPGGGYTF. Written as DNA, the CDR3 is TGTGCCAGCAGCTTAGGGGACGGGCCGGGAGGAGGCTACACCTTC.

This clone occurred a few times. J is TRBJ2-2 and V is TRBV10-3; no clear D gene. The V end lost 4 bases, the J end lost 4 bases, and 7 bases lay between the germline ends. The germline gives CDR1 ENHRY, CDR2 SYGVKD. This CDR3 region has 13 residues. CDR3 coding DNA: TGTGCCATCAGTGGTCAGCCCACCGGGGAGCTGTTTTTT. Translated: CAISGQPTGELFF.

The CDR3 sequence is CAWSVMGETEAFF. DNA of the CDR3: TGTGCCTGGAGTGTAATGGGAGAGACTGAAGCTTTCTTT. The gene calls are TRBV30 and TRBJ1-1, with D unresolved. The CDR3 is made up of 13 amino acids. V lost 0 bases, J lost 5 bases, and 10 bases lay in between. Germline lookup yields CDR1 GTSNPN and CDR2 SVGIG (reference sequence).

This clone was observed a handful of times. V and J are TRBV2 and TRBJ1-5; D is unresolved. CDR1 and CDR2 (germline): SNHLY, FYNNEI. There are 14 residues in the CDR3. V was clipped by 3 bases and J by 0 bases, with 6 bases between them. The CDR3 region has the DNA TGTGCCAGCAGTGACAGGACTAGCAATCAGCCCCAGCATTTT. Translated: CASSDRTSNQPQHF.

The chain couples TRBV10-3 to TRBJ1-6, with 10 bases lining up with TRBD1. Germline CDR1 and CDR2: ENHRY and SYGVKD. Trimming cost V 3 bases and J 5 bases; bases outside gene matches: 1. The CDR3 is 15 residues long. The CDR3 DNA reads TGTGCCATCAGTGATGACAGGGGGCATAATTCACCCCTCCACTTT. This translates into CAISDDRGHNSPLHF.

The DNA for the CDR3 is TGTGCCAGCAGCCAGCCCCACGGGGGCCGGGAGACCCAGTACTTC. It codes for CASSQPHGGRETQYF. The chain combines TRBV7-2 with TRBJ2-5; D could derive from TRBD1 or TRBD2 (6 bases each). The germline V and J ends were trimmed by 5 bases and 5 bases, with 18 bases remaining between them. The CDR3 consists of 15 residues. Looked up from germline, CDR1 is SGHTA and CDR2 is FQGNSA.

The chain links TRBV10-3 to TRBJ1-1; no firm D call. The CDR3 sequence is 13 residues long. V was trimmed by 4 bases and J by 7 bases, leaving 13 bases between them. From germline, CDR1 is ENHRY and CDR2 SYGVKD. The DNA of the CDR3 is TGTGCCATCAGTGGAGCGCAGTCGGTTGAAGCTTTCTTT. Residues: CAISGAQSVEAFF.

Note on this clone: Additional DNA sequences in this sample encode the identical CDR3. The chain has TRBV10-3 and TRBJ2-7; D is ambiguous. Germline-derived CDR1 and CDR2 are ENHRY and SYGVKD. This CDR3 is 12 amino acids long. With 0 bases removed from V and 6 bases from J, the gap between germline ends came to 6 bases. As DNA, the CDR3 is TGTGCCATCAGTGAGTCGGGTTCCGAGCAGTACTTC. It encodes CAISESGSEQYF.

The chain employs TRBV5-1 and TRBJ2-6; 9 nucleotides match TRBD1. The length of the CDR3 is 18 residues. Unmatched junction bases numbered 8, after V lost 0 bases and J lost 4 bases. The germline CDR1 and CDR2 sequences are SGHRS and YFSETQ. Here the CDR3 DNA reads TGCGCCAGCAGCTTGGGCGGGACAGGGTCTACAGGGGCCAACGTCCTGACTTTC. Translating it yields CASSLGGTGSTGANVLTF.

This clone has more than one count but fewer than ten. The rearrangement joins TRBV5-6 to TRBJ2-3; 7 nucleotides line up with TRBD2. The CDR3 sequence is 15 residues long. V was clipped by 4 bases and J by 2 bases; unmatched bases: 7. Germline CDR1 reads SGHDT; CDR2 reads YYEEEE. CDR3 residues: CASSLDAGVTDTQYF. The CDR3 region has the DNA TGTGCCAGCAGCCTGGATGCGGGGGTCACAGATACGCAGTATTTT.

Notes on this clone: A read error may produce the germline difference seen at one junction end. The rearrangement joins TRBV7-7 to TRBJ2-1; D may be TRBD2 (6 bases). Germline CDR1 reads SSHAT; CDR2 reads FNYEAQ (reference sequence). This CDR3 spans 12 amino acids. CDR3 nucleotides: TGTGCTAGCAGCCCCCGAGGCGGGAAGCAGTTCTTC. It is translated as CASSPRGGKQFF.